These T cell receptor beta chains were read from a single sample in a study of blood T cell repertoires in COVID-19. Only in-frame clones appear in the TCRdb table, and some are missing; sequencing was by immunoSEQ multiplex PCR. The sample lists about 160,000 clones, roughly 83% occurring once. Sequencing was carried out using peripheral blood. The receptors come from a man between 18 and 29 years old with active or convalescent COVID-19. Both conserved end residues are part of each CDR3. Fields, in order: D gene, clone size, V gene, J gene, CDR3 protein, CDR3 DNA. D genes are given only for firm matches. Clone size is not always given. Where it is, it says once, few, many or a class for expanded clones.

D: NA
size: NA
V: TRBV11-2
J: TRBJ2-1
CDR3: CASSSVGRNNEQFF
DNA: TGTGCCAGCTCTTCGGTCGGCAGGAACAATGAGCAGTTCTTC

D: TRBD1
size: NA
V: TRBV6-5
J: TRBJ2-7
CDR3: CASSYLGQVDPYEQYF
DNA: TGTGCCAGCAGTTACCTGGGACAGGTGGACCCCTACGAGCAGTACTTC

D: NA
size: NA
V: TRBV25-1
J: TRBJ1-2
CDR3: CASSARGQGLYGYTF
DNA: TGTGCCAGCAGTGCCCGCGGGCAGGGGCTCTATGGCTACACCTTC

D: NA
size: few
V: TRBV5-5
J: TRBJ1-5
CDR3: CASSLSGDQPQHF
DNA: TGTGCCAGCAGCTTGTCAGGGGATCAGCCCCAGCATTTT

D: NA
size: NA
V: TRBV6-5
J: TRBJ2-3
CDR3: CASKPGQPTDTQYF
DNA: TGTGCCAGCAAACCGGGACAACCCACAGATACGCAGTATTTT

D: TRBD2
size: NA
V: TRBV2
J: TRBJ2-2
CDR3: CASKRLRGGTGELFF
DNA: TGTGCCAGCAAACGACTGAGGGGAGGGACCGGGGAGCTGTTTTTT

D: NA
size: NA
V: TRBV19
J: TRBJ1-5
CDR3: CASSSSLSDPQVYSNQPQHF
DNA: TGTGCCAGTAGCTCCTCCCTATCCGACCCACAGGTATATAGCAATCAGCCCCAGCATTTT

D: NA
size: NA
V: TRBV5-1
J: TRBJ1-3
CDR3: CASSFAGDGNTIYF
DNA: TGCGCCAGCAGCTTCGCCGGGGATGGAAACACCATATATTTT

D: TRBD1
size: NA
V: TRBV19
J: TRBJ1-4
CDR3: CASKEQGVEKLFF
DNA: TGTGCCAGTAAAGAGCAGGGGGTTGAAAAACTGTTTTTT

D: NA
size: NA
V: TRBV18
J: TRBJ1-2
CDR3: CASSQGFRDYGYTF
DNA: TGTGCCAGCTCGCAGGGTTTTAGGGACTATGGCTACACCTTC

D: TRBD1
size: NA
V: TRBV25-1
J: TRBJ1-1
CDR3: CASSALPPGGVWTEAFF
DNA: TGTGCCAGCAGTGCCCTACCCCCAGGGGGCGTATGGACTGAAGCTTTCTTT

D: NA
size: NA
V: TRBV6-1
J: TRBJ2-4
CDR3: CASSEGGPEAKNIQYF
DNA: TGTGCCAGCAGTGAAGGGGGGCCTGAAGCCAAAAACATTCAGTACTTC

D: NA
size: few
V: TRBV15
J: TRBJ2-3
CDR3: CATSRSVDTQYF
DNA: TGTGCCACCAGCAGATCTGTAGATACGCAGTATTTT

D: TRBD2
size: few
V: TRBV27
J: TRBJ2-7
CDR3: CASSSSEGLAGDLYEQYF
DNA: TGTGCCAGCAGTTCCTCCGAGGGCCTAGCGGGGGACCTCTACGAGCAGTACTTC

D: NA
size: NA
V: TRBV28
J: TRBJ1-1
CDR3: CASSSFRVSTEAFF
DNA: TGTGCCAGCAGTAGCTTCAGGGTTAGCACTGAAGCTTTCTTT

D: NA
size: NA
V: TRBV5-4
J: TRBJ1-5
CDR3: CASSHGHRKHF
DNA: TGTGCCAGCAGCCATGGACACCGCAAGCATTTT

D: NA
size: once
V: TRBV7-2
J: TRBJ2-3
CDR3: CASSLGPSADTQYF
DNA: TGTGCCAGCAGCTTAGGCCCCAGCGCGGATACGCAGTATTTT

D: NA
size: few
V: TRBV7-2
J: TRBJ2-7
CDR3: CASSYGLGSYEQYF
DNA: TGTGCCAGCAGCTACGGACTGGGATCCTACGAGCAGTACTTC

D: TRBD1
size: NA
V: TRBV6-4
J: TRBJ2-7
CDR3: CASNYRDRPSYEQYF
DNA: TGTGCCAGCAACTACCGGGACAGACCTTCCTACGAGCAGTACTTC

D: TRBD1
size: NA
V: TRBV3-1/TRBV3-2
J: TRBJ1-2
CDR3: CASSQGGTGANYGYTF
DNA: TGTGCCAGCAGCCAAGGGGGGACAGGGGCTAACTATGGCTACACCTTC

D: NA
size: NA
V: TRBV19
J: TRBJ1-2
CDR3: CASSSSGSNYGYTF
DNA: TGTGCCAGTAGCAGTTCAGGCTCTAACTATGGCTACACCTTC

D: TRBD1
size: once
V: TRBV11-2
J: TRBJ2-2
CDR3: CASSPEGGTGETGELFF
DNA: TGTGCCAGCAGCCCAGAAGGAGGGACAGGGGAGACCGGGGAGCTGTTTTTT

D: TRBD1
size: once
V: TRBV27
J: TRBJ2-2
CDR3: CASSPTGGYTSIELFF
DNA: TGTGCCAGCAGTCCCACAGGGGGCTATACCTCAATTGAGCTGTTTTTT